This T cell receptor (beta chain) was obtained from a study of regulatory T cells in long-lasting Graves disease. The time point here: newly diagnosed GD, antithyroid drugs for less than 3 months. Scientists built the TCR library using RNA that was extracted from PBMCs. Diagnoses of Graves' disease were made by American Thyroid Association guidelines. J lost 4 bases, V lost 5 bases, and 10 bases had no gene match. Germline CDR1 is PRHDT and CDR2 is FYEKMQ (reference sequence). This CDR3 spans 16 amino acids. Arm-PCR with iRepertoire HTBI primers amplified the CDR3 regions for these TCR beta libraries. TCRdb re-derived calls from the multiplex PCR reads in MiXCR, one entry per CDR3 protein. This sample yields 300,000 to 400,000 distinct CDR3 sequences, of which roughly 16% are seen a single time; 22% belongs to the top ten. This clonotype was seen a handful of times. Antigen: not known. A clone one base away is much larger, so this may be a read error.

Findings and limits, study-wide: Persistent patients shared some 2,500 public clonotypes among themselves. Newly diagnosed patients shared fewer, at nearly 1,000. TRBV28, TRBJ1-2 and TRBJ2-5 emerged as the favored segments in persistent disease. Analyses excluded thyroid tissue, covering peripheral blood alone.

V is TRBV13 and J is TRBJ2-7, with 11 bases matching TRBD2. This clonotype was obtained from a female donor with Graves disease. The sample here was peripheral blood mononuclear cells (PBMCs), taken at new diagnosis, from a patient treated with antithyroid drugs. As DNA, the CDR3 is TGTGCCAGCAGCCCAGACGGACTAGCGGGCCAATACGAGCAGTACTTC. This codes for CASSPDGLAGQYEQYF. Combining the CDR3 with reference TRBV13 and TRBJ2-7 gives the whole variable domain AAGVIQSPRHLIKEKRETATLKCYPIPRHDTVYWYQQGPGQDPQFLISFYEKMQSDKGSIPDRFSAQQFSDYHSELNMSSLELGDSALYFCASSPDGLAGQYEQYFGPGTRLTVT.